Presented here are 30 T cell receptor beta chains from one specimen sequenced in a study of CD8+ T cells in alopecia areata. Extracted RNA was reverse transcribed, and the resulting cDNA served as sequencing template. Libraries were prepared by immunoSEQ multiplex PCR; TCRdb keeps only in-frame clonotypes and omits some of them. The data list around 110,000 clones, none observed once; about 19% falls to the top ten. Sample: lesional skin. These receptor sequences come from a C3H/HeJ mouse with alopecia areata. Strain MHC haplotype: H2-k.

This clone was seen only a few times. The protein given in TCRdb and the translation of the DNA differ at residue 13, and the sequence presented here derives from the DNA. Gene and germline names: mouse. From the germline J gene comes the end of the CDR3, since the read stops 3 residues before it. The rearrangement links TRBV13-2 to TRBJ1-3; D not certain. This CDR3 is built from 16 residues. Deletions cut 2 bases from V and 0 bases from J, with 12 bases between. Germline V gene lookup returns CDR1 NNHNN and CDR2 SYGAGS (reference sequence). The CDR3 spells CASGEIDKDSGNTLYF. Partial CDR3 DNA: TGTGCCAGCGGTGAGATAGACAAAGATTCTGGAAATACG.

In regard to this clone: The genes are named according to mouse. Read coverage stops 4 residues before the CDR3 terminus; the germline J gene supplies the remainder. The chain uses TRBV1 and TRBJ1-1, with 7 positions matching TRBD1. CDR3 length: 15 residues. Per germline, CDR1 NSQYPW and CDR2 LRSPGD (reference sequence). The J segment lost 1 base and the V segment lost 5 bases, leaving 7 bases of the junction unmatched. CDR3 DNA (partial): TGCACCTGCAGTACCTCGACAGGGAGGAACACA. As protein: CTCSTSTGRNT. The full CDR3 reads CTCSTSTGRNTEVFF.

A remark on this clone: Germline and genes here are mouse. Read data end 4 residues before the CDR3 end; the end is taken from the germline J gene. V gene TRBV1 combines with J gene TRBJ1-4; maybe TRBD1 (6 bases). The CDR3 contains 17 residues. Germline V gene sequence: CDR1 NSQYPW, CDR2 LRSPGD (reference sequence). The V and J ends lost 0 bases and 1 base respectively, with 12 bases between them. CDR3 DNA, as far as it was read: TGCACCTGCAGTGCAGATCCAGGGGACAATTCCAACGAA. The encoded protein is CTCSADPGDNSNE. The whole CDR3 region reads CTCSADPGDNSNERLFF.

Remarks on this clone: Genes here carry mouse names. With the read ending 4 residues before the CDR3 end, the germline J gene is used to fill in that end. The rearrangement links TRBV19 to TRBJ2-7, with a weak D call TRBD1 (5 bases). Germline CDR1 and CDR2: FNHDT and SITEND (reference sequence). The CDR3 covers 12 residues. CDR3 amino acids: CASSPPRDEQYF. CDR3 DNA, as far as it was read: TGTGCCAGCAGTCCCCCCAGGGAT.

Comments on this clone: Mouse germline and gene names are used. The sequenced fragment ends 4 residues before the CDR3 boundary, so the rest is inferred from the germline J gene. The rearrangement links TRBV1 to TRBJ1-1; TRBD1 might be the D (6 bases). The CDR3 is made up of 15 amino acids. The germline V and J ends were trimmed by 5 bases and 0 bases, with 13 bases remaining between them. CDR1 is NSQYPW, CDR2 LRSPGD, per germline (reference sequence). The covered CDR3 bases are TGCACCTGCAGTACGCGGACAGATGCAAACACA. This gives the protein CTCSTRTDANT. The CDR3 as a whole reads CTCSTRTDANTEVFF.

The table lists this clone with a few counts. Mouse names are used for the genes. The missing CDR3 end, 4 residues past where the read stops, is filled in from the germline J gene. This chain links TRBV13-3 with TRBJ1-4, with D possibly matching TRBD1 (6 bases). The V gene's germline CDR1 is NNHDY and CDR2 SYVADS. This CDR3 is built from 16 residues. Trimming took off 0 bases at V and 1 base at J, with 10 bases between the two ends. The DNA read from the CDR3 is TGTGCCAGCAGTGATGCAAGGACAGCTTCCAACGAA. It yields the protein CASSDARTASNE. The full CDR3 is CASSDARTASNERLFF.

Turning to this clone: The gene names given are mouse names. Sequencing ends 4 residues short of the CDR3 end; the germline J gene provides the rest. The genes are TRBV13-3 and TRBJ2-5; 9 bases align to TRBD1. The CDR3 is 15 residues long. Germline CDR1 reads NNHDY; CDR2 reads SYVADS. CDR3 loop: CASSPPGQGDDTQYF. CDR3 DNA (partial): TGTGCCAGCAGTCCTCCGGGACAGGGAGACGAC.

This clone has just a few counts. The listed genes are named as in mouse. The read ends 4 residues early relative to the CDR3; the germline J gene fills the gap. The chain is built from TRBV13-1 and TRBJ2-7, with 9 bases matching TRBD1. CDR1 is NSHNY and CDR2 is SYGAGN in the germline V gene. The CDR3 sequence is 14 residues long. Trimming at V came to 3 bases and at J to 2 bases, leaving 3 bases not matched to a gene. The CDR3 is CASSGGQGPYEQYF. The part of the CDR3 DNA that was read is TGTGCCAGCAGTGGGGGACAGGGCCCCTAT.

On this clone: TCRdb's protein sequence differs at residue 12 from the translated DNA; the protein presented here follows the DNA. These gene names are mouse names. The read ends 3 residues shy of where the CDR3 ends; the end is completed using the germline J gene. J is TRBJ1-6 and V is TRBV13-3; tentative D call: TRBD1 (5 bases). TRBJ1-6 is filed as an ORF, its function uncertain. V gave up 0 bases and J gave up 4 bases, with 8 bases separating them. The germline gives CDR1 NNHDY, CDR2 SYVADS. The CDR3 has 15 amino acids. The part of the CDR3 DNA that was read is TGTGCCAGCAGTGATGCGACAGAATATAATTCGCCC. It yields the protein CASSDATEYNSP. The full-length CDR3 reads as CASSDATEYNSPLYF.

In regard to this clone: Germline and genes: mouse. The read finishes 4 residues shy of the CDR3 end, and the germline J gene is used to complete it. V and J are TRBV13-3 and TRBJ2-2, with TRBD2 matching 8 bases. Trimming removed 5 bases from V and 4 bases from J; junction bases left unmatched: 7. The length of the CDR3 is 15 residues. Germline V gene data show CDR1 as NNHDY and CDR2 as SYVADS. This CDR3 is CASSEAGGRTGQLYF. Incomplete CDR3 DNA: TGTGCCAGCAGCGAGGCTGGGGGGCGCACCGGG.

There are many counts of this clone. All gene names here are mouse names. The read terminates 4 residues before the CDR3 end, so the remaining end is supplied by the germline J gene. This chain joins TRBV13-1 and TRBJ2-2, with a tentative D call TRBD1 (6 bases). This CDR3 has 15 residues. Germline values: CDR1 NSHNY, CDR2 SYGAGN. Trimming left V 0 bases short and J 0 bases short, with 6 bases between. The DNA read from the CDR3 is TGTGCCAGCAGTGATGACAGGGCAAACACCGGG. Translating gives CASSDDRANTG. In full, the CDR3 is CASSDDRANTGQLYF.

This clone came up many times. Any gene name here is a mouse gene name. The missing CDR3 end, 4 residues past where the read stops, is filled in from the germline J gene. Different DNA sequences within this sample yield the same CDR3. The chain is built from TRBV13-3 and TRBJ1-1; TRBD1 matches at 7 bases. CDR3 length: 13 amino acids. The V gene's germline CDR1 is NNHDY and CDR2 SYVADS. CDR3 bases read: TGTGCCAGCAGTGAGTCAGGGGGGAGA. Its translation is CASSESGGR. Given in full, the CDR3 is CASSESGGREVFF.

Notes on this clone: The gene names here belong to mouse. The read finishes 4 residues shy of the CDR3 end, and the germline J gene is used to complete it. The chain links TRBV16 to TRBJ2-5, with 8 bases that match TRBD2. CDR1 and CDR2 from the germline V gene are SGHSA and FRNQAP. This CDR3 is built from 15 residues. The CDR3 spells CASSLDWGVEDTQYF. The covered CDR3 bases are TGTGCAAGCAGCTTAGACTGGGGGGTAGAAGAC.

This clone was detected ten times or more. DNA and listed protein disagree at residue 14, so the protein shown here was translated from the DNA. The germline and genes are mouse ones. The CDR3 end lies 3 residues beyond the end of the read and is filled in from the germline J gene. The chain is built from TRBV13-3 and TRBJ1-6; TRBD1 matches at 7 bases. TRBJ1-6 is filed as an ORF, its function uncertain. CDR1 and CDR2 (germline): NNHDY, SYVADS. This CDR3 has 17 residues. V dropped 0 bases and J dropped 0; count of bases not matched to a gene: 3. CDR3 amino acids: CASSDAQGVSYNSPLYF. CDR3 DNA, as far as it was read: TGTGCCAGCAGTGATGCCCAGGGGGTTTCCTATAATTCGCCC.

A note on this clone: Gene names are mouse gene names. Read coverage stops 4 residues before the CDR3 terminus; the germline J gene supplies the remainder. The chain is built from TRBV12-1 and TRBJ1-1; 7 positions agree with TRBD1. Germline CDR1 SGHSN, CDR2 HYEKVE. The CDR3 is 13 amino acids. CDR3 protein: CASSLGQGAEVFF. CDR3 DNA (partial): TGTGCCAGCTCTCTGGGGCAGGGGGCA.

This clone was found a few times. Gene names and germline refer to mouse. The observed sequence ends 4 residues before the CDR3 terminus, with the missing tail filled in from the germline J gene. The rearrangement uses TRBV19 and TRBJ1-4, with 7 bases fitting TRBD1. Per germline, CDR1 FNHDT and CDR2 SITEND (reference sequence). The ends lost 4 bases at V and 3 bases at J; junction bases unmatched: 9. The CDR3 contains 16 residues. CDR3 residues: CASSPFSGTANERLFF. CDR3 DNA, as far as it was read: TGTGCCAGCAGTCCCTTCTCCGGGACAGCCAACGAA.

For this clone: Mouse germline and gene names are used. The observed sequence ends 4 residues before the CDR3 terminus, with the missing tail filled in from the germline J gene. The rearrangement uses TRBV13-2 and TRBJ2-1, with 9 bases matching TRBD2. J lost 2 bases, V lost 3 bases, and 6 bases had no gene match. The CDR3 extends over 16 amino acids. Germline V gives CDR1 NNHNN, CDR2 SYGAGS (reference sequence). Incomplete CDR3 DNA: TGTGCCAGCGGTGGGGGTGACTGGGGGTACTATGCT. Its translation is CASGGGDWGYYA. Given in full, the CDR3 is CASGGGDWGYYAEQFF.

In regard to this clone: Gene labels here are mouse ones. CDR3 DNA, as far as it was read: TGCACCTGCAGTGTAACCAGGGAACAAGAC. Amino acids: CTCSVTREQD. The whole CDR3 protein reads CTCSVTREQDTQYF. The J gene is TRBJ2-5, the V gene TRBV1, with a possible D match to TRBD1 (5 bases). The CDR3 goes on 4 residues after the read ends, and that part is filled in from the germline J gene. The CDR3 has 14 residues. CDR1 and CDR2 from the germline V gene are NSQYPW and LRSPGD (reference sequence). V shed 4 bases and J shed 3 bases, with 11 bases lying between them.

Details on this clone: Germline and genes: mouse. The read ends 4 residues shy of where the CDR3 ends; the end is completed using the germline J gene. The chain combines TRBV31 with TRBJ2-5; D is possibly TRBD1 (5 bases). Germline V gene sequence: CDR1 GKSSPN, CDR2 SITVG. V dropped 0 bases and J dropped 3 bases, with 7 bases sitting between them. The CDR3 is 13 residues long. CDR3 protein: CAWSLNRQDTQYF. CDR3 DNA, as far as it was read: TGTGCCTGGAGTCTAAACAGGCAAGAC.

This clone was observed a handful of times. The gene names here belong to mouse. The DNA read from the CDR3 is TGCACCTGCAGTTCACTGGGTTCCTAT. It codes for CTCSSLGSY. The whole CDR3 reads CTCSSLGSYEQYF. The chain uses TRBV1 and TRBJ2-7, with D tentatively TRBD2 (6 bases). The missing CDR3 end, 4 residues past where the read stops, is filled in from the germline J gene. The CDR3 is made up of 13 amino acids. CDR1 and CDR2 from the germline V gene are NSQYPW and LRSPGD (reference sequence). V was trimmed by 5 bases and J by 1 base, leaving 9 bases between them.

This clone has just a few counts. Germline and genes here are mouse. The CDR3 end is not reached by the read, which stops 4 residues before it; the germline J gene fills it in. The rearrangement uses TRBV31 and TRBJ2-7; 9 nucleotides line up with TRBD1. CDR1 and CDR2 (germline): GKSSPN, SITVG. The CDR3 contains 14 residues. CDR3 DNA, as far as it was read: TGTGCCTGGAGACTCCGGGACAGGGAATAT. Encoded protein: CAWRLRDREY. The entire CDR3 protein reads CAWRLRDREYEQYF.

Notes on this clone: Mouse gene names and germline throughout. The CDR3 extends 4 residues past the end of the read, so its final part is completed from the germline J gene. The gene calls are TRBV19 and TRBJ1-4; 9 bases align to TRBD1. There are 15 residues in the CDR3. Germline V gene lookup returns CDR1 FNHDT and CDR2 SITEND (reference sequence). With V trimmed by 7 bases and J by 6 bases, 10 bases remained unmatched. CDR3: CASSRDRDGDERLFF. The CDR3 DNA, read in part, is TGTGCCAGCTCCCGGGACAGGGATGGGGACGAA.

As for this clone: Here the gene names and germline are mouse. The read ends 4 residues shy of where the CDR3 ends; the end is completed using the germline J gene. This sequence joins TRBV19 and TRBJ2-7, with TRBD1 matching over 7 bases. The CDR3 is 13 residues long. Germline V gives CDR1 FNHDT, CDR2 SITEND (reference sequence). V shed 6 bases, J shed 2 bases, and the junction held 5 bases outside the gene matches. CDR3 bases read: TGTGCCAGCACCCCGACAGGGACCTAT. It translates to CASTPTGTY. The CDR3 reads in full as CASTPTGTYEQYF.

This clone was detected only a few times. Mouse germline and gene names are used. CDR3 sequence: CASSSQGPPYAEQFF. CDR3 bases read: TGTGCCAGCAGTTCACAGGGGCCCCCTTATGCT. The chain links TRBV13-3 to TRBJ2-1; 7 bases line up with TRBD1. The CDR3 end lies 4 residues beyond the end of the read and is filled in from the germline J gene. The CDR3 has 15 amino acids. Trimming at V came to 4 bases and at J to 4 bases, leaving 8 bases not matched to a gene. Germline assignment: CDR1 NNHDY and CDR2 SYVADS.

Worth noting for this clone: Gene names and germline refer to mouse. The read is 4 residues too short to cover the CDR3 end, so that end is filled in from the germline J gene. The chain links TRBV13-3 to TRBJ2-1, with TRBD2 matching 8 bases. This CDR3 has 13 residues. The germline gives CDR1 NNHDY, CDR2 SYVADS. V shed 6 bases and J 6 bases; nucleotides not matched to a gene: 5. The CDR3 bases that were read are TGTGCCAGCAAAGGGGGGGCGCGTGCT. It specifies CASKGGARA. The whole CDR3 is CASKGGARAEQFF.

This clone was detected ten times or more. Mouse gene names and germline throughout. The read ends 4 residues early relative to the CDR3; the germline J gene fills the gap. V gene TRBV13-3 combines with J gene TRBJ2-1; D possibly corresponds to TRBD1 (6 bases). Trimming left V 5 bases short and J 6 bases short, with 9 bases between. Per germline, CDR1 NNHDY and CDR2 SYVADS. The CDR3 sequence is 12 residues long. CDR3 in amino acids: CASRDSLAEQFF. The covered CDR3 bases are TGTGCCAGCAGGGACAGTCTTGCT.

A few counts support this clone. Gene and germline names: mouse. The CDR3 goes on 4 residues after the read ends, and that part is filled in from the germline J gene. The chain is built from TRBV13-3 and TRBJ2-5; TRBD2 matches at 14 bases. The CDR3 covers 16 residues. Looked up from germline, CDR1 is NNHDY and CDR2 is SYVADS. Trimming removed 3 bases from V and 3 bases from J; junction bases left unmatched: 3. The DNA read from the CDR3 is TGTGCCAGCAGTGGGGGACTGGGGGGGCTTCAAGAC. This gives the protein CASSGGLGGLQD. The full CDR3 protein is CASSGGLGGLQDTQYF.

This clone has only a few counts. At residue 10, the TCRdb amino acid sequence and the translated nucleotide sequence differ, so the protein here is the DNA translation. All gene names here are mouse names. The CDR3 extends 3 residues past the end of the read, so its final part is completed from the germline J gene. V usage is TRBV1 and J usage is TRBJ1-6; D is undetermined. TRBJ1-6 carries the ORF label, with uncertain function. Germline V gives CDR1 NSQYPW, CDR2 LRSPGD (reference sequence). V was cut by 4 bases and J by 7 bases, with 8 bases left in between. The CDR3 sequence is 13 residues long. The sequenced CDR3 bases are TGCACCTGCAGTGGACATGGCAATTCGCCC. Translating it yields CTCSGHGNSP. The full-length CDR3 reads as CTCSGHGNSPLYF.

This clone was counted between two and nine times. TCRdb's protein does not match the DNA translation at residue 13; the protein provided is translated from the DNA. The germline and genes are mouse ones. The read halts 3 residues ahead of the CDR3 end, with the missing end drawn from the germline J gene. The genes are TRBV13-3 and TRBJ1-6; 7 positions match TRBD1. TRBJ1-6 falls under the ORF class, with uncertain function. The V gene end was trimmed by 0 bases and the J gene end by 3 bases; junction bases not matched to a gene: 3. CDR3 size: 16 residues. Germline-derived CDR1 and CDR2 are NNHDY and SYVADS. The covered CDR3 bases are TGTGCCAGCAGTGATGAGGGACAGAACTATAATTCGCCC. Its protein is CASSDEGQNYNSP. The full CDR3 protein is CASSDEGQNYNSPLYF.

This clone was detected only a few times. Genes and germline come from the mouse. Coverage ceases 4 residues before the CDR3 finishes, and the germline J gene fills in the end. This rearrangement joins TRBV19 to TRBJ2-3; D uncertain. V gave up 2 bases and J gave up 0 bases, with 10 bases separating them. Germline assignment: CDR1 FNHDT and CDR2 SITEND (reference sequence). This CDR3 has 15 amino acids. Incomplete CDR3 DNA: TGTGCCAGCAGTATCGGCTGGAGTAGTGCAGAA. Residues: CASSIGWSSAE. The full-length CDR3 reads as CASSIGWSSAETLYF.